Included here is one T cell receptor beta chain sequence, with context. The V and J ends lost 6 bases and 8 bases respectively, with 15 bases between them. The V gene's germline CDR1 is LNHDA and CDR2 SQIVND (reference sequence). CDR3 length: 13 residues. Authors' analysis steps: The assay estimated nucleated cells by amplifying reference gene primers. TCRdb's table, derived via immunoSEQ multiplex PCR, lists solely in-frame clones and lacks some. V and J calls and clone size are copied from that table; D and trimming were computed from the DNA. The repertoire consists of 270,000 or so clones, with more than 65% occurring once and the leading ten covering around 2.9%. This record comes from a study of blood T cell repertoires in COVID-19. Study background: The United States, Italy and Spain were the sources of the acute and convalescent COVID-19 samples. Sources were T cells, B-cell-depleted T cells, or PBMCs; the material itself was cDNA or gDNA.

This receptor was identified in a woman between 18 and 29 years old with acute or convalescent COVID-19. The rearrangement uses TRBV19 and TRBJ2-3; D is perhaps TRBD2 (6 bases). Sample: peripheral blood. In DNA, the CDR3 is TGTGCCAGTAGATACGGGACTTTCAGTACGCAGTATTTT. Protein sequence: CASRYGTFSTQYF.